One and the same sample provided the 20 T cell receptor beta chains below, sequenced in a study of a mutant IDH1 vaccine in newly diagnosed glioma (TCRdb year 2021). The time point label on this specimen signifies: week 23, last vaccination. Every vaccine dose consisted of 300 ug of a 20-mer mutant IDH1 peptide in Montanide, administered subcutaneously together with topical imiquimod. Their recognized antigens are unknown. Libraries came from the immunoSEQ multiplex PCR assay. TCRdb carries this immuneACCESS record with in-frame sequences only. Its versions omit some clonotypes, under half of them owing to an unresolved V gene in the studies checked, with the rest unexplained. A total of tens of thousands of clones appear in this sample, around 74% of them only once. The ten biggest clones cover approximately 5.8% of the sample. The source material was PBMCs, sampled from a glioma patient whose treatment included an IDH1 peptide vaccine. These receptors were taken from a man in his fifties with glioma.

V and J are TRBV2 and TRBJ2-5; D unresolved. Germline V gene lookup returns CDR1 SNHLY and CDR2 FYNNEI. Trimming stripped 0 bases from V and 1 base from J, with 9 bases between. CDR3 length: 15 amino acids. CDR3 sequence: CASSEARGSQETQYF. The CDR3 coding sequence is TGTGCCAGCAGTGAAGCGCGCGGCAGCCAAGAGACCCAGTACTTC.

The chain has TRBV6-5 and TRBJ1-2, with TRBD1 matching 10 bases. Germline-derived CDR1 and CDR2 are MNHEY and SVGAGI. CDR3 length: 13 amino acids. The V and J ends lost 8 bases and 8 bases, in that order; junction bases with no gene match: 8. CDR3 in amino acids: CASRDRGFEGYTF. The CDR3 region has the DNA TGTGCCAGCCGGGACAGGGGCTTTGAGGGCTACACCTTC.

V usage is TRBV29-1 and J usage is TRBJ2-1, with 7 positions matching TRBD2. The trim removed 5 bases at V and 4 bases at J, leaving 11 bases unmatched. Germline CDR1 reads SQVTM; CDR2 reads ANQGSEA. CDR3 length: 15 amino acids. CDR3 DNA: TGCAGCGTTTTCGGAGCGGGGAGCTTTTACAATGAGCAGTTCTTC. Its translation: CSVFGAGSFYNEQFF.

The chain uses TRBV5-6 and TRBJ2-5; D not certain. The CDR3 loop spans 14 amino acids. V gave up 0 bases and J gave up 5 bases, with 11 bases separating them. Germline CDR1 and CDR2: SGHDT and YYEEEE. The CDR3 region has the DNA TGTGCCAGCAGCTTGGCCCGTACGACTGAGACCCAGTACTTC. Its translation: CASSLARTTETQYF.

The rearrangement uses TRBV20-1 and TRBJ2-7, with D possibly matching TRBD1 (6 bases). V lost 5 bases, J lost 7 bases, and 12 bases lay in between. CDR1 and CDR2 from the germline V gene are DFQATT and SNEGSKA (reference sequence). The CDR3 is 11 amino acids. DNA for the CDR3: TGCAGTGCTTGGGACACCCTGGAGCAGTACTTC. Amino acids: CSAWDTLEQYF.

Here the CDR3 DNA reads TGCGCCAGCAGCGAGGGATCTAGCACAGATACGCAGTATTTT. It encodes CASSEGSSTDTQYF. The rearrangement uses TRBV5-1 and TRBJ2-3, with a possible D match to TRBD2 (5 bases). V was cut by 4 bases and J by 0 bases, with 9 bases left in between. Germline CDR1 SGHRS, CDR2 YFSETQ. CDR3 length equals 14 residues.

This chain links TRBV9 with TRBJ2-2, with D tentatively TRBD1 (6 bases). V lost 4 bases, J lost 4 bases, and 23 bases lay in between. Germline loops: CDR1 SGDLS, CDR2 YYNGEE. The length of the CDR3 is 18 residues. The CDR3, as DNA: TGTGCCAGCAGCTTCCGGGACACGGGCCCAAGTACCACCGGGGAGCTGTTTTTT. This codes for CASSFRDTGPSTTGELFF. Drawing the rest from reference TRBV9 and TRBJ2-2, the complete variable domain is DSGVTQTPKHLITATGQRVTLRCSPRSGDLSVYWYQQSLDQGLQFLIQYYNGEERAKGNILERFSAQQFPDLHSELNLSSLELGDSALYFCASSFRDTGPSTTGELFFGEGSRLTVL.

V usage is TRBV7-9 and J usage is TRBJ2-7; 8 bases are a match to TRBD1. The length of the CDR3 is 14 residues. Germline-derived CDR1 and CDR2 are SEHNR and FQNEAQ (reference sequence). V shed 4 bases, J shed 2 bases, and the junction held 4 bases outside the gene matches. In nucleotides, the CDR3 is TGTGCCAGCAGCTCACTGGACAGGGCCTACGAGCAGTACTTC. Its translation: CASSSLDRAYEQYF.

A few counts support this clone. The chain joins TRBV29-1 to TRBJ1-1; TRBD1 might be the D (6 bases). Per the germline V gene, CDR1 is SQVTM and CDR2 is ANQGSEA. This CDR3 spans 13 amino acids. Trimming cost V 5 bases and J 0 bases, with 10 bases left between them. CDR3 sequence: CSVRQVVNTEAFF. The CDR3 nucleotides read TGCAGCGTTCGACAGGTCGTGAACACTGAAGCTTTCTTT.

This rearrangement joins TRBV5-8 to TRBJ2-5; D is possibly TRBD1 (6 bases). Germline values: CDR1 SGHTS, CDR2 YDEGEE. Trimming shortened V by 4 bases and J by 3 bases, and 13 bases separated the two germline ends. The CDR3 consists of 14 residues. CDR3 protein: CASSPPGHKETQYF. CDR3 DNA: TGTGCCAGCAGCCCCCCGGGACACAAAGAGACCCAGTACTTC.

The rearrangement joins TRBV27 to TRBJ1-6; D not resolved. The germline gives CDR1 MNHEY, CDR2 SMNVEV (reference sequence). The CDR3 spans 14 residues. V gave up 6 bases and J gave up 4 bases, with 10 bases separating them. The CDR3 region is CASRWTEYNSPLHF. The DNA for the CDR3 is TGTGCCAGCAGATGGACGGAATATAATTCACCCCTCCACTTT.

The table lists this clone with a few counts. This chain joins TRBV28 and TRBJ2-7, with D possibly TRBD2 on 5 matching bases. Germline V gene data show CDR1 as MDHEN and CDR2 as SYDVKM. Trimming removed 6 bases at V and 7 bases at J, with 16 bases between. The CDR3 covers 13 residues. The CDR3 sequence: CASRASRGFEQYF. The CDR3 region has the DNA TGTGCCAGCAGGGCTTCTCGGGGTTTTGAGCAGTACTTC.

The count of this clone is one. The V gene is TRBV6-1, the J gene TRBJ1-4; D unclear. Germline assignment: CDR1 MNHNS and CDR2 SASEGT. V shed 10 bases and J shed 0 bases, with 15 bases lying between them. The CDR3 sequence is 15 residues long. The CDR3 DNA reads TGTGCCACCTGCCAGCAGCCTGCAACTAATGAAAAACTGTTTTTT. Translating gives CATCQQPATNEKLFF.

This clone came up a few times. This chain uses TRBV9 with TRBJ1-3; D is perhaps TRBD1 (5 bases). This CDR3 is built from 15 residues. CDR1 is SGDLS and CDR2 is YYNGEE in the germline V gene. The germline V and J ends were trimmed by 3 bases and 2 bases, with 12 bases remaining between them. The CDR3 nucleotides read TGTGCCAGCAGCGCCTCAGGGAGTACTGGAAACACCATATATTTT. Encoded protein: CASSASGSTGNTIYF.

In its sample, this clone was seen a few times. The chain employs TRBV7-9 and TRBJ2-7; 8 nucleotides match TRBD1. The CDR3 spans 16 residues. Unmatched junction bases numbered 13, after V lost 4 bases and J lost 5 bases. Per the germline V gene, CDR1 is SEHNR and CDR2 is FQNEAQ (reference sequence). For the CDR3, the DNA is TGTGCCAGCAGCTCGACCCACAGGGGGAGGCGGGACGAGCAGTACTTC. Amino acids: CASSSTHRGRRDEQYF. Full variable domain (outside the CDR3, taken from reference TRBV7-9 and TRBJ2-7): DTGVSQNPRHKITKRGQNVTFRCDPISEHNRLYWYRQTLGQGPEFLTYFQNEAQLEKSRLLSDRFSAERPKGSFSTLEIQRTEQGDSAMYLCASSSTHRGRRDEQYFGPGTRLTVT.

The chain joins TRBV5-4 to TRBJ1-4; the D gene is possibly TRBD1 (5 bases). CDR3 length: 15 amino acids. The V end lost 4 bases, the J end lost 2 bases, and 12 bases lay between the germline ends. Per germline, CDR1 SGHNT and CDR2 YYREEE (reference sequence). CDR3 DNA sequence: TGTGCCAGCAGCCAGCAAAGGGGCACTAATGAAAAACTGTTTTTT. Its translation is CASSQQRGTNEKLFF.

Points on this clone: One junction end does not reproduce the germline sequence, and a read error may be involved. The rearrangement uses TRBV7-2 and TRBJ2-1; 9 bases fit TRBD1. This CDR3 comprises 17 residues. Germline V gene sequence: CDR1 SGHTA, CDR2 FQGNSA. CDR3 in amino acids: CASSRFPDRGSNNEQFF. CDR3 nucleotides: TGTGCCAGCAGCAGATTCCCGGACAGGGGCTCCAACAATGAGCAGTTCTTC. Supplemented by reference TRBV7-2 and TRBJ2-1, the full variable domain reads GAGVSQSPSNKVTEKGKDVELRCDPISGHTALYWYRQSLGQGLEFLIYFQGNSAPDKSGLPSDRFSAERTGGSVSTLTIQRTQQEDSAVYLCASSRFPDRGSNNEQFFGPGTRLTVL.

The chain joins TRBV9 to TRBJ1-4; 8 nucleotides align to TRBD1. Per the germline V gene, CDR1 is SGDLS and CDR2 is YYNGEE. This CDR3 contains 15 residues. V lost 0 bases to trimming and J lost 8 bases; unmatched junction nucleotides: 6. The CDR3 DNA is TGTGCCAGCAGCGTAGATTGGACAGGGAACGAAAAACTGTTTTTT. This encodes CASSVDWTGNEKLFF.

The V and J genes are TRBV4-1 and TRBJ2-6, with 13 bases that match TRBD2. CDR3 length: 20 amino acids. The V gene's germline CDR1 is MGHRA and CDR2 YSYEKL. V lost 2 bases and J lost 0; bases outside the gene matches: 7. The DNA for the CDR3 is TGCGCCAGCAGCCAAAGACTAGCGGGGGGACTCGCCTCTGGGGCCAACGTCCTGACTTTC. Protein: CASSQRLAGGLASGANVLTF.

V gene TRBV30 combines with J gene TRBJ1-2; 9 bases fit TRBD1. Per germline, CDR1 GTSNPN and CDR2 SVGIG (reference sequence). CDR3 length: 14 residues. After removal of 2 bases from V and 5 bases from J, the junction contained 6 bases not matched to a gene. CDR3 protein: CAWSYLTGGYGYTF. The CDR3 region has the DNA TGTGCCTGGAGTTACCTGACAGGGGGGTATGGCTACACCTTC.